This T cell receptor (beta chain) was recovered during a study of T cells in Graves' hyperthyroidism and ophthalmopathy. The CDR3 length is 14 residues. Trimming stripped 6 bases from V and 5 bases from J, with 14 bases between. CDR1 and CDR2 from the germline V gene are MNHEY and SVGEGT. From RNA transcripts, TCR beta CDR3 regions were amplified. HTBI primers drove first-round RT-PCR of the TCR CDR3. TCRdb recomputed calls from the multiplex PCR reads with MiXCR, one row per CDR3 protein. The sample holds about 610,000 distinct CDR3 sequences, roughly 15% seen once. This clonotype was seen more than once but under ten times.

The chain combines TRBV6-2 or TRBV6-3 with TRBJ1-5; D uncertain. Sequencing was carried out using blood. This sequence originates from a woman aged 40 to 50 with Graves' ophthalmopathy. The CDR3 coding sequence is TGTGCCAGCAGCCCCCGGCCATATGATCAGCCCCAGCATTTT. Protein product: CASSPRPYDQPQHF.